The 3 T cell receptor beta chains below come from one sample, sequenced in a study of graft-versus-host responses after intestinal transplantation. Only in-frame clones appear in the TCRdb table, and some are missing; sequencing was by immunoSEQ multiplex PCR. The sample has fewer than 25,000 clones; approximately 60% are singletons. The specimen was alloreactive CD4+ T cells from a mixed lymphocyte reaction culture, collected before intestinal transplant. Subset indicated: CFSE-low proliferating T cells sorted from roughly six-day pre-transplant mixed lymphocyte reaction (GvH or HvG direction). These receptors all stem from a human patient who received an intestinal transplant.

This chain joins TRBV9 and TRBJ1-3; 11 bases agree with TRBD1. Trimming removed 3 bases from V and 4 bases from J; junction bases left unmatched: 0. Germline loops: CDR1 SGDLS, CDR2 YYNGEE. This CDR3 is 14 amino acids long. The CDR3 sequence: CASSGTGGGNTIYF. The CDR3 coding sequence is TGTGCCAGCAGCGGGACAGGGGGCGGAAACACCATATATTTT.

This clone has more than one count but fewer than ten. This rearrangement joins TRBV6-1 to TRBJ1-5; 7 bases match TRBD1. J gave up 6 bases and V 5 bases, and 7 bases lay outside the gene matches. The CDR3 consists of 14 residues. From germline, CDR1 is MNHNS and CDR2 SASEGT. The CDR3 is CASSRSGGGQPQHF. The CDR3 DNA follows: TGTGCCAGCAGTCGATCAGGGGGTGGTCAGCCCCAGCATTTT.

The rearrangement uses TRBV21-1 and TRBJ2-7; the table's D call TRBD2 went unverified against the DNA. TRBV21-1 is tagged as a pseudogene. The CDR3 length is 17 residues. For the CDR3, the DNA is TGTGCCAGCAGCAAGGGCGGTCGGCGGGAGGGCCGCTACGAGCAGTACTTC. Amino acids: CASSKGGRREGRYEQYF.